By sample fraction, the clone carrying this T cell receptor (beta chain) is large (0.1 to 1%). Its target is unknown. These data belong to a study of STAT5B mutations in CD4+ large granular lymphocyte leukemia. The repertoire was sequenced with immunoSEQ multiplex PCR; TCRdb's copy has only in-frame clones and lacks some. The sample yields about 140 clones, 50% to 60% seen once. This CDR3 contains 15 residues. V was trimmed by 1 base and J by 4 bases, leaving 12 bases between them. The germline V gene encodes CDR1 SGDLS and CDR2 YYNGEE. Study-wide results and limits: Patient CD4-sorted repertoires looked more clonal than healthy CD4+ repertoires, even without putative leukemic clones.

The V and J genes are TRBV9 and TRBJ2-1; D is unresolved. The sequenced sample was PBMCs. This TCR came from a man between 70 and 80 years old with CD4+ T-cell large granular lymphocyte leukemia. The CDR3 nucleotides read TGTGCCAGCAGCGTAAGAGACTCAGCTTACAATGAGCAGTTCTTC. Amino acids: CASSVRDSAYNEQFF.